This T cell receptor (beta chain) was obtained from a study of blood T cell repertoires in COVID-19. About the research overall: Whether acute or convalescent, the COVID-19 samples came from the United States, Italy and Spain. The cDNA or gDNA used as material had been derived from T cells, B-cell-depleted T cells, or PBMCs.

Authors' processing steps: Reference gene primer amplification in the assay estimated nucleated cell counts. Clones were read by immunoSEQ multiplex PCR, and TCRdb kept only the in-frame ones, dropping some. The D gene and trimming were derived from the DNA, and the V and J assignments and clone size from that table. Of about 300,000 clones listed, about 91% are singletons. The CDR3 loop spans 16 amino acids. The V and J ends lost 5 bases and 8 bases, in that order; junction bases with no gene match: 10. CDR1 is MDHEN and CDR2 is SYDVKM in the germline V gene. The source is a woman aged 25 to 39 who had recovered from COVID-19. Sample: peripheral blood. J is TRBJ1-6 and V is TRBV28, with 9 bases identical to TRBD1. CDR3 bases: TGTGCCAGCAGTCCCGGTGGAGGGACAGGGTATTCACCCCTCCACTTT. Protein: CASSPGGGTGYSPLHF.